The 22 T cell receptor beta chains given below trace back to one sample, sequenced in a study of blood T cells in healthy people across ages. Together with a sample-barcoded 5' primer, a J-beta primer mix was included in a second PCR lasting roughly 6 to 12 cycles. MiXCR was run by TCRdb on the 5' RACE reads, yielding one entry per CDR3 protein. Of about 970,000 distinct CDR3 sequences listed, about 51% are singletons. The specimen sequenced was blood. These TCRs come from a woman aged 60-75 years in good health.

This clonotype was recorded a few times. The chain has TRBV18 and TRBJ2-7; 8 bases agree with TRBD1. Germline assignment: CDR1 KGHSH and CDR2 LQKENI. CDR3 size: 16 residues. V shed 2 bases and J 2 bases; nucleotides not matched to a gene: 8. The CDR3: CASSPGQGPSPYEQYF. DNA of the CDR3: TGTGCCAGCTCACCAGGACAGGGACCTTCACCCTACGAGCAGTACTTC.

The rearrangement uses TRBV29-1 and TRBJ1-2; possible D gene TRBD1, 6 bases. The CDR3 is 14 residues long. In germline, CDR1 is SQVTM, CDR2 ANQGSEA. The V gene lost 4 bases and the J gene lost 4 bases, with 16 bases spanning the gap. CDR3 region: CSVVVWGGSYGYTF. As DNA, the CDR3 is TGCAGCGTTGTAGTTTGGGGGGGCAGCTATGGCTACACCTTC.

This rearrangement joins TRBV5-4 to TRBJ1-2; perhaps TRBD1 as D (6 bases). CDR3 size: 15 residues. V was pared by 4 bases and J by 3 bases, with 16 bases between. Germline V gene data show CDR1 as SGHNT and CDR2 as YYREEE (reference sequence). The CDR3 here is CASSLVTGKHYGYTF. As DNA, the CDR3 is TGTGCCAGCAGCCTCGTAACAGGGAAGCACTATGGCTACACCTTC.

The chain employs TRBV6-5 and TRBJ2-2; 7 bases agree with TRBD1. This CDR3 spans 13 amino acids. Germline V lookup: CDR1 MNHEY, CDR2 SVGAGI. The V and J ends lost 5 bases and 6 bases, in that order; junction bases with no gene match: 3. The CDR3 bases are TGTGCCAGCAGTCGCGACAGGGCCGGGGAGCTGTTTTTT. Translation gives CASSRDRAGELFF.

This clonotype was counted at least ten times. The CDR3 coding sequence is TGCAGCGCCCCGAGTGCGGGATTAGATACGCAGTATTTT. The encoded protein is CSAPSAGLDTQYF. This rearrangement joins TRBV29-1 to TRBJ2-3; a possible D gene is TRBD2 (6 bases). The ends were cut back, 7 bases at V and 5 bases at J, with 16 bases in the middle. CDR1 is SQVTM and CDR2 is ANQGSEA in the germline V gene. This CDR3 has 13 residues.

V usage is TRBV5-6 and J usage is TRBJ2-7; D may be TRBD1 (5 bases). The V end was cut by 6 bases, the J end by 1 base, with 14 bases between. Germline values: CDR1 SGHDT, CDR2 YYEEEE. The CDR3 extends over 14 amino acids. As DNA, the CDR3 is TGTGCCAGCAACTTAGGGGTTCGTTCCTACGAGCAGTACTTC. Residues: CASNLGVRSYEQYF.

The CDR3 DNA reads as TGTGCCAGCAGCCTCCAGGGGGCTTGGGGCAATCAGCCCCAGCATTTT. Translation: CASSLQGAWGNQPQHF. The chain carries TRBV7-2 and TRBJ1-5, with 8 bases that match TRBD1. J gave up 2 bases and V 5 bases, and 8 bases lay outside the gene matches. Germline CDR1 reads SGHTA; CDR2 reads FQGNSA. The CDR3 is 16 amino acids.

There are a few counts of this clonotype. The rearrangement joins TRBV20-1 to TRBJ2-7; a weak D match, TRBD2 (5 bases). The CDR3 contains 16 residues. The germline V gene encodes CDR1 DFQATT and CDR2 SNEGSKA (reference sequence). Trimming pared 6 bases from V and 1 base from J, leaving 22 bases between. This chain's CDR3 is CSALTALGEASYEQYF. For the CDR3, the DNA is TGCAGTGCCTTAACCGCCCTGGGAGAGGCGTCCTACGAGCAGTACTTC.

Note on this clonotype: A read error may account for a junction end that differs from germline. The chain has TRBV7-2 and TRBJ2-3, with 8 bases aligning to TRBD2. This CDR3 spans 14 amino acids. Germline CDR1 reads SGHTA; CDR2 reads FQGNSA. The CDR3 protein is CASSHGLAGDTQFF. The CDR3 nucleotides read TGTGCCAGCAGCCATGGACTAGCAGGAGATACGCAGTTTTTT.

This clonotype was found many times. The gene calls are TRBV29-1 and TRBJ2-7, with TRBD1 matching over 12 bases. In germline, CDR1 is SQVTM, CDR2 ANQGSEA. This CDR3 comprises 15 residues. V shed 5 bases and J 3 bases; nucleotides not matched to a gene: 8. CDR3 DNA sequence: TGCAGCGTTAAGACCGGGACAGGGGGCGTCTACGAGCAGTACTTC. Amino acids: CSVKTGTGGVYEQYF.

The gene calls are TRBV14 and TRBJ2-4; 9 nucleotides agree with TRBD2. Trimming took 2 bases from V and 1 from J; bases not matched to a gene: 9. The CDR3 covers 18 residues. Germline assignment: CDR1 SGHDN and CDR2 FVKESK. CDR3 protein: CASSQRITSGWAKNIQYF. CDR3 coding DNA: TGTGCCAGCAGCCAACGGATTACTAGCGGGTGGGCCAAAAACATTCAGTACTTC. The full variable domain, in which reference TRBV14 and TRBJ2-4 provide the parts outside the CDR3, is EAGVTQFPSHSVIEKGQTVTLRCDPISGHDNLYWYRRVMGKEIKFLLHFVKESKQDESGMPNNRFLAERTGGTYSTLKVQPAELEDSGVYFCASSQRITSGWAKNIQYFGAGTRLSVL.

The CDR3 DNA follows: TGCGCCAGCAGCCAGGACAGAAGGTCAGATACGCAGTATTTT. Translation: CASSQDRRSDTQYF. The chain uses TRBV5-1 and TRBJ2-3; D perhaps matches TRBD1 (6 bases). The germline V and J ends were trimmed by 4 bases and 4 bases, with 13 bases remaining between them. CDR1 is SGHRS, CDR2 YFSETQ, per germline. The CDR3 totals 14 residues.

The CDR3 DNA reads as TGTGCCAGCAGCTCCCATACCCTGGACAGGGTGAACACTGAAGCTTTCTTT. Residues: CASSSHTLDRVNTEAFF. The V gene is TRBV7-3, the J gene TRBJ1-1; 8 nucleotides match TRBD1. Trimming took 4 bases from V and 0 from J; bases not matched to a gene: 10. The CDR3 is 17 residues long. Germline V lookup: CDR1 SGHTA, CDR2 FQGTGA.

The J gene is TRBJ2-1, the V gene TRBV28; 12 nucleotides line up with TRBD2. V shed 6 bases and J 6 bases; nucleotides not matched to a gene: 9. CDR1 and CDR2 from the germline V gene are MDHEN and SYDVKM. The length of the CDR3 is 16 residues. CDR3 sequence: CASSQRLAGVGNEQFF. CDR3 coding DNA: TGTGCCAGCAGCCAAAGACTAGCGGGAGTAGGCAATGAGCAGTTCTTC. Full variable domain (outside the CDR3, taken from reference TRBV28 and TRBJ2-1): DVKVTQSSRYLVKRTGEKVFLECVQDMDHENMFWYRQDPGLGLRLIYFSYDVKMKEKGDIPEGYSVSREKKERFSLILESASTNQTSMYLCASSQRLAGVGNEQFFGPGTRLTVL.

The chain is built from TRBV9 and TRBJ2-2, with 9 positions matching TRBD2. Germline assignment: CDR1 SGDLS and CDR2 YYNGEE. Trimming at V came to 4 bases and at J to 1 base, leaving 5 bases not matched to a gene. This CDR3 has 16 residues. In DNA, the CDR3 is TGTGCCAGCAGCCCTAGACTAGCGGAGAACACCGGGGAGCTGTTTTTT. Its translation is CASSPRLAENTGELFF.

This clonotype was seen a single time. This chain joins TRBV15 and TRBJ2-3, with D unresolved. The germline V gene has CDR1 LNHNV and CDR2 YYDKDF (reference sequence). V was cut by 1 base and J by 2 bases, with 16 bases left in between. The CDR3 spans 17 residues. This CDR3 reads CATSRGRTASITDTQYF. Written as DNA, the CDR3 is TGTGCCACCAGCAGAGGCAGGACCGCCAGCATCACAGATACGCAGTATTTT.

CDR3 sequence reads: CASSSSGMYEQYF. In nucleotides, the CDR3 is TGTGCCAGCAGCTCCAGCGGGATGTACGAGCAGTACTTC. The chain is built from TRBV7-2 and TRBJ2-7; TRBD2 agrees at 7 bases. This CDR3 comprises 13 residues. With 4 bases clipped from V and 4 bases from J, the junction kept 4 bases outside the gene matches. Looked up from germline, CDR1 is SGHTA and CDR2 is FQGNSA.

This chain uses TRBV20-1 with TRBJ1-5; the D is unclear. The CDR3 is made up of 15 amino acids. The ends were cut back, 0 bases at V and 5 bases at J, with 14 bases in the middle. CDR1 and CDR2 from the germline V gene are DFQATT and SNEGSKA (reference sequence). As DNA, the CDR3 is TGCAGTGCTAGAGAACTAGGTGCTCCCTATCAGCCCCAGCATTTT. Its protein is CSARELGAPYQPQHF.

The rearrangement links TRBV20-1 to TRBJ2-1; a possible D gene is TRBD2 (5 bases). Trimming left V 2 bases short and J 3 bases short, with 11 bases between. Germline lookup yields CDR1 DFQATT and CDR2 SNEGSKA (reference sequence). This CDR3 spans 14 amino acids. CDR3 region: CSARHAGDYNEQFF. The CDR3 nucleotides read TGCAGTGCTAGACACGCCGGGGACTACAATGAGCAGTTCTTC.

The rearrangement joins TRBV7-9 to TRBJ2-7; possible D gene TRBD2, 7 bases. The CDR3 is 15 residues long. The germline gives CDR1 SEHNR, CDR2 FQNEAQ (reference sequence). The V gene lost 6 bases and the J gene lost 0 bases, with 15 bases spanning the gap. CDR3 amino acids: CASSIGGPGSYEQYF. The DNA for the CDR3 is TGTGCCAGCAGTATCGGGGGGCCTGGCTCCTACGAGCAGTACTTC.

The chain employs TRBV13 and TRBJ2-5, with D perhaps being TRBD1 or TRBD2 (5 bases each). This CDR3 has 14 amino acids. Per germline, CDR1 PRHDT and CDR2 FYEKMQ (reference sequence). V was trimmed by 5 bases and J by 6 bases, leaving 16 bases between them. The CDR3 DNA follows: TGTGCCAGCAGCCCATCCCGGGGACCCAAGACCCAGTACTTC. Translated, it gives CASSPSRGPKTQYF.

The J gene is TRBJ2-7, the V gene TRBV7-9; D might be TRBD1 (6 bases). Germline CDR1 SEHNR, CDR2 FQNEAQ (reference sequence). The germline V and J ends were trimmed by 0 bases and 0 bases, with 9 bases remaining between them. The CDR3 extends over 15 amino acids. This chain's CDR3 is CASSLADRSSYEQYF. The CDR3 DNA sequence: TGTGCCAGCAGCTTAGCCGACAGGAGCTCCTACGAGCAGTACTTC. The full variable domain, completed using reference TRBV7-9 and TRBJ2-7, is DTGVSQNPRHKITKRGQNVTFRCDPISEHNRLYWYRQTLGQGPEFLTYFQNEAQLEKSRLLSDRFSAERPKGSFSTLEIQRTEQGDSAMYLCASSLADRSSYEQYFGPGTRLTVT.